Below are 23 T cell receptor beta chains sequenced from a single sample in a study of blood T cell repertoires in COVID-19. Clones were sequenced by immunoSEQ multiplex PCR, and TCRdb holds only the in-frame ones, with some missing. Here the sample spans around 130,000 clones, approximately 89% being singletons. The material sequenced was peripheral blood. Source of these receptors: a man in his sixties with active or convalescent COVID-19.

V and J are TRBV15 and TRBJ2-5, with 9 bases that match TRBD2. V shed 2 bases and J 1 base; nucleotides not matched to a gene: 5. The CDR3 has 16 residues. Per germline, CDR1 LNHNV and CDR2 YYDKDF (reference sequence). CDR3 bases: TGTGCCACCAGCAGAAGGATTAGCGGGGGCCAAGAGACCCAGTACTTC. Translating it yields CATSRRISGGQETQYF.

In this sample, this clone turned up a few times. The V and J genes are TRBV4-2 and TRBJ1-1; TRBD1 agrees at 8 bases. This CDR3 comprises 14 residues. Per the germline V gene, CDR1 is LGHNA and CDR2 is YNFKEQ. J lost 7 bases, V lost 4 bases, and 8 bases had no gene match. The CDR3 DNA follows: TGTGCCAGCAGCCCTAGCAGGGGGCAAATTGAAGCTTTCTTT. It translates to CASSPSRGQIEAFF.

This sequence joins TRBV9 and TRBJ2-2; D unclear. V lost 0 bases to trimming and J lost 2 bases, with 8 bases between them. The CDR3 totals 15 residues. Germline lookup yields CDR1 SGDLS and CDR2 YYNGEE. The DNA of the CDR3 is TGTGCCAGCAGCGTAGAGCCTTTTAACACCGGGGAGCTGTTTTTT. It encodes CASSVEPFNTGELFF.

This chain uses TRBV2 with TRBJ2-2; 10 bases map to TRBD1. The length of the CDR3 is 13 residues. V shed 11 bases and J 6 bases; nucleotides not matched to a gene: 6. CDR1 is SNHLY, CDR2 FYNNEI, per germline. The chain's CDR3 is CALGTGVPGELFF. In nucleotides, the CDR3 is TGTGCCCTCGGGACAGGGGTGCCCGGGGAGCTGTTTTTT.

The chain carries TRBV7-3 and TRBJ2-2; D is unclear. This CDR3 contains 14 residues. The V gene lost 3 bases and the J gene lost 2 bases, with 7 bases spanning the gap. In germline, CDR1 is SGHTA, CDR2 FQGTGA. The DNA of the CDR3 is TGTGCCAGCAGCTTGAACATAAACACCGGGGAGCTGTTTTTT. This gives the protein CASSLNINTGELFF.

The chain is built from TRBV5-4 and TRBJ1-1; D possibly corresponds to TRBD1 (5 bases). Deletions cut 0 bases from V and 4 bases from J, with 10 bases between. CDR3 length equals 14 residues. Germline CDR1 SGHNT, CDR2 YYREEE (reference sequence). The CDR3 sequence is CASSLDRSSTEAFF. The CDR3 DNA reads TGTGCCAGCAGCTTGGACAGGTCGAGCACTGAAGCTTTCTTT.

CDR3 nucleotide sequence: TGTGCCAGCAGCTTTAGAGGAAACACCATATATTTT. Translation gives CASSFRGNTIYF. The chain carries TRBV11-2 and TRBJ1-3, with unresolved D. The CDR3 loop spans 12 amino acids. Trimming shortened V by 3 bases and J by 4 bases, and 4 bases separated the two germline ends. Germline V CDR1 and CDR2: SGHAT, FQNNGV.

The rearrangement uses TRBV5-4 and TRBJ1-1; D may be TRBD1 (6 bases). Germline assignment: CDR1 SGHNT and CDR2 YYREEE (reference sequence). The CDR3 consists of 16 residues. V dropped 3 bases and J dropped 1 base, with 16 bases sitting between them. The CDR3 loop is CASSSQSGTRNTEAFF. CDR3 DNA: TGTGCCAGCAGCTCGCAGTCCGGGACAAGGAACACTGAAGCTTTCTTT. Filled out from reference TRBV5-4 and TRBJ1-1, the complete variable domain reads ETGVTQSPTHLIKTRGQQVTLRCSSQSGHNTVSWYQQALGQGPQFIFQYYREEENGRGNFPPRFSGLQFPNYSSELNVNALELDDSALYLCASSSQSGTRNTEAFFGQGTRLTVV.

The J gene is TRBJ1-5, the V gene TRBV18; D remains unclear. The CDR3 has 14 amino acids. Trimming cost V 5 bases and J 4 bases, with 12 bases left between them. Germline CDR1 KGHSH, CDR2 LQKENI. In DNA, the CDR3 is TGTGCCAGCTCAATAATAGGGAGTAATCAGCCCCAGCATTTT. This encodes CASSIIGSNQPQHF.

This chain connects TRBV18 to TRBJ2-7; no definite D call. Trimming cost V 0 bases and J 6 bases, with 15 bases left between them. The CDR3 has 15 amino acids. CDR1 is KGHSH, CDR2 LQKENI, per germline. This chain's CDR3 is CASSPPSQAPGEQYF. In DNA, the CDR3 is TGTGCCAGCTCACCACCGTCTCAGGCGCCTGGCGAGCAGTACTTC.

V and J are TRBV19 and TRBJ1-5; perhaps TRBD1 as D (5 bases). CDR3 length: 12 amino acids. Germline lookup yields CDR1 LNHDA and CDR2 SQIVND (reference sequence). Trimming cost V 0 bases and J 10 bases, with 7 bases left between them. CDR3 nucleotide sequence: TGTGCCAGTAGTATAGATAGGGGACCCCAGCATTTT. Residues: CASSIDRGPQHF.

This rearrangement joins TRBV19 to TRBJ2-7; 8 bases fit TRBD1. The germline V gene has CDR1 LNHDA and CDR2 SQIVND (reference sequence). The CDR3 is made up of 11 amino acids. Trimming took 3 bases from V and 12 from J; bases not matched to a gene: 4. The CDR3: CASSIPGGVYF. The DNA of the CDR3 is TGTGCCAGTAGTATCCCAGGGGGCGTGTACTTC.

V usage is TRBV5-1 and J usage is TRBJ1-1; TRBD1 aligns across 8 bases. V trimming: 3 bases; J trimming: 0 bases; junction bases outside the gene matches: 10. The CDR3 spans 17 residues. Germline V gives CDR1 SGHRS, CDR2 YFSETQ. In DNA, the CDR3 is TGCGCCAGCAGCTCCAGACAGGGGAACCTCATGAACACTGAAGCTTTCTTT. This codes for CASSSRQGNLMNTEAFF.

This sequence joins TRBV11-2 and TRBJ2-7; D gene unclear. The CDR3 has 14 residues. Germline CDR1 reads SGHAT; CDR2 reads FQNNGV. Trimming took 1 base from V and 2 from J, leaving 9 bases between them. The CDR3 DNA is TGTGCCAGCAGCTTAGTTGACGGAGCCTACGAGCAGTACTTC. It encodes CASSLVDGAYEQYF.

This chain links TRBV27 with TRBJ2-5; 7 bases map to TRBD2. The germline V gene has CDR1 MNHEY and CDR2 SMNVEV (reference sequence). CDR3 size: 16 residues. V gave up 5 bases and J gave up 1 base; unmatched junction bases: 10. The CDR3 bases are TGTGCCAGCAGTCCCTACCTCGGGGGGTTCCAAGAGACCCAGTACTTC. Translating gives CASSPYLGGFQETQYF.

As DNA, the CDR3 is TGTGCCAGCAGCTTAGGGGGTAGCGGGAGGGCGAAGGGGGATGAGCAGTTCTTC. It yields the protein CASSLGGSGRAKGDEQFF. The chain joins TRBV11-2 to TRBJ2-1; 11 bases fit TRBD2. The CDR3 loop spans 18 amino acids. Germline V gene data show CDR1 as SGHAT and CDR2 as FQNNGV. V shed 1 base, J shed 8 bases, and the junction held 13 bases outside the gene matches.

This chain connects TRBV14 to TRBJ1-3, with TRBD1 as a possible D gene (5 bases). V lost 4 bases, J lost 3 bases, and 16 bases lay in between. Germline loops: CDR1 SGHDN, CDR2 FVKESK. The CDR3 runs to 16 residues. The CDR3 loop reads CASSRREGSYGNTIYF. CDR3 sequence (DNA): TGTGCCAGCAGCCGAAGGGAGGGGTCATATGGAAACACCATATATTTT.

This clone was counted between two and nine times. The genes are TRBV6-5 and TRBJ1-2; maybe TRBD1 (6 bases). The CDR3 consists of 14 residues. Per the germline V gene, CDR1 is MNHEY and CDR2 is SVGAGI. Trimming left V 6 bases short and J 4 bases short, with 15 bases between. The CDR3, as DNA: TGTGCCAGCAGCCCCCTCAGGGGTGGCTATGGCTACACCTTC. Translated, it gives CASSPLRGGYGYTF.

The sample holds a few counts of this clone. This chain joins TRBV6-2 or TRBV6-3 and TRBJ1-5; 7 bases are shared with TRBD1. The CDR3 spans 15 residues. The V gene end was trimmed by 5 bases and the J gene end by 6 bases; junction bases not matched to a gene: 10. The germline gives CDR1 MNHEY, CDR2 SVGEGT. The CDR3 spells CASSLLEGAVQPQHF. DNA for the CDR3: TGTGCCAGCAGTCTACTGGAGGGGGCGGTTCAGCCCCAGCATTTT.

V usage is TRBV7-8 and J usage is TRBJ1-3; 9 bases are a match to TRBD1. Germline V gene data show CDR1 as SGHVS and CDR2 as FQNEAQ. V trimming: 3 bases; J trimming: 3 bases; junction bases outside the gene matches: 0. The CDR3 consists of 14 residues. The CDR3 region has the DNA TGTGCCAGCAGCTTGACAGGGGGTGGAAACACCATATATTTT. Amino acids: CASSLTGGGNTIYF.

The chain carries TRBV7-2 and TRBJ2-1, with 11 nucleotides matching TRBD2. The length of the CDR3 is 15 residues. With V trimmed by 4 bases and J by 6 bases, 5 bases remained unmatched. CDR1 is SGHTA, CDR2 FQGNSA, per germline. CDR3 loop: CASSSSGRPPNEQFF. CDR3 nucleotides: TGTGCCAGCAGCTCTAGCGGGAGGCCCCCCAATGAGCAGTTCTTC.

This clone was seen a handful of times. CDR3 nucleotide sequence: TGTGCCACCAGTGATGGGGACAGGGGCGTAGGAGAGACCCAGTACTTC. Encoded protein: CATSDGDRGVGETQYF. V usage is TRBV24-1 and J usage is TRBJ2-5; 10 bases are shared with TRBD1. CDR3 size: 16 residues. The V and J ends lost 3 bases and 4 bases, in that order; junction bases with no gene match: 7. Germline assignment: CDR1 KGHDR and CDR2 SFDVKD.

J is TRBJ1-2 and V is TRBV9; 7 nucleotides agree with TRBD1. CDR3 length: 12 amino acids. CDR1 is SGDLS and CDR2 is YYNGEE in the germline V gene. The trim removed 1 base at V and 8 bases at J, leaving 2 bases unmatched. The CDR3 DNA follows: TGTGCCAGCAGCGTACAGGGGGAAGGCTACACCTTC. Translating it yields CASSVQGEGYTF.